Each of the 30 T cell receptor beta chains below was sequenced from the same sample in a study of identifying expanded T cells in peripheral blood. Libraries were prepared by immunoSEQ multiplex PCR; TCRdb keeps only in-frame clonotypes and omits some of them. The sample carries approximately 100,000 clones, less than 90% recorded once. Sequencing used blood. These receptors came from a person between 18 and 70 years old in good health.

CDR3 DNA: TGTGCCTGGAGTTCGCCCGGGACCCCCGGCAATCAGCCCCAGCATTTT. Translating gives CAWSSPGTPGNQPQHF. The chain carries TRBV30 and TRBJ1-5; possibly TRBD1 for D (5 bases). Germline CDR1 and CDR2: GTSNPN and SVGIG (reference sequence). V lost 2 bases, J lost 2 bases, and 16 bases lay in between. The CDR3 loop spans 16 amino acids. The full variable domain, rest sourced from reference TRBV30 and TRBJ1-5, is SQTIHQWPATLVQPVGSPLSLECTVEGTSNPNLYWYRQAAGRGLQLLFYSVGIGQISSEVPQNLSASRPQDRQFILSSKKLLLSDSGFYLCAWSSPGTPGNQPQHFGDGTRLSIL.

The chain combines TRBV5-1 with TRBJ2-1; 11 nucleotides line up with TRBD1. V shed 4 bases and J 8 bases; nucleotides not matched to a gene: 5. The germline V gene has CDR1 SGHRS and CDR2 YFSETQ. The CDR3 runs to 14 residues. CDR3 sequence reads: CASSPRTGGDEQFF. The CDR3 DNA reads TGCGCCAGCAGCCCCCGGACAGGGGGCGATGAGCAGTTCTTC.

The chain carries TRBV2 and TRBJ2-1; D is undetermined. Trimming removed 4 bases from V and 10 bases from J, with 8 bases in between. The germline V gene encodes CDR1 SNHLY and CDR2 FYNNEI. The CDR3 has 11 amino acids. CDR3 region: CASSVKEEQFF. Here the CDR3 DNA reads TGTGCCAGCAGTGTAAAGGAAGAGCAGTTCTTC. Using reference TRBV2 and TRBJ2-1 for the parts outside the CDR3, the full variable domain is EPEVTQTPSHQVTQMGQEVILRCVPISNHLYFYWYRQILGQKVEFLVSFYNNEISEKSEIFDDQFSVERPDGSNFTLKIRSTKLEDSAMYFCASSVKEEQFFGPGTRLTVL.

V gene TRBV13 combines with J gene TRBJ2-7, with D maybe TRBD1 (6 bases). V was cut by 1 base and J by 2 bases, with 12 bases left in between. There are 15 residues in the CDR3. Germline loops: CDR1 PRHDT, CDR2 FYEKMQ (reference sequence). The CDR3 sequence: CASSLAGAPPYEQYF. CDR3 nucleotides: TGTGCCAGCAGCTTAGCAGGGGCTCCCCCCTACGAGCAGTACTTC.

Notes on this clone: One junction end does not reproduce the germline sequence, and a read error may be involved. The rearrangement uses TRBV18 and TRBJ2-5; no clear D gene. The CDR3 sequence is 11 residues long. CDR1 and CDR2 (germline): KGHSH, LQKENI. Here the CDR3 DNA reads TGTGCCAGCTCACCAGGCGAGAGCCAGTACTTC. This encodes CASSPGESQYF.

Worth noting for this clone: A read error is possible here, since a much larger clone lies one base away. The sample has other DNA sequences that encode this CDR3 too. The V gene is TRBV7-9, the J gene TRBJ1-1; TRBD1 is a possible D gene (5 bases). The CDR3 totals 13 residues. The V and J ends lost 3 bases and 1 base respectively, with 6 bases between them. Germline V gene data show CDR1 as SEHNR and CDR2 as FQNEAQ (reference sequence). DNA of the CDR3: TGTGCCAGCAGCTTTCAGGGGAACACTGAAGCTTTCTTT. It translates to CASSFQGNTEAFF.

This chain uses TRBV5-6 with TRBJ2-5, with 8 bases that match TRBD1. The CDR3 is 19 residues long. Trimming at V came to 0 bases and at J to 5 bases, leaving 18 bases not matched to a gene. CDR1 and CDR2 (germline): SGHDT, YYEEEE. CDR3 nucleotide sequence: TGTGCCAGCAGCTTGGACTCAGGCTACAGGGGGAGTCTGGGGGAGACCCAGTACTTC. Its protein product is CASSLDSGYRGSLGETQYF.

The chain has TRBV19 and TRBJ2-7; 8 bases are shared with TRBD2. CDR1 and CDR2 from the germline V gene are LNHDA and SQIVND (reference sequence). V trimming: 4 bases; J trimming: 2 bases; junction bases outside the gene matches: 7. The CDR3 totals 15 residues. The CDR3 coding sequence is TGTGCCAGTAGTACGCAAGGACTAGCAACCTACGAGCAGTACTTC. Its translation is CASSTQGLATYEQYF.

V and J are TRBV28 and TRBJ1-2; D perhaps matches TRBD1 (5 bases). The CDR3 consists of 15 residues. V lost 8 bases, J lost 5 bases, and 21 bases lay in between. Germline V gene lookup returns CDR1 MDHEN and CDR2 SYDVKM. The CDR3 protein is CASQPSGAGTYGYTF. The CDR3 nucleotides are TGTGCCAGCCAACCCAGCGGCGCCGGGACTTATGGCTACACCTTC.

The CDR3 DNA reads TGTGCCAGCATGCTGGGTGAAGGAAACACCATATATTTT. Translation: CASMLGEGNTIYF. The chain joins TRBV7-9 to TRBJ1-3; no definite D call. CDR3 length: 13 residues. Germline V gene sequence: CDR1 SEHNR, CDR2 FQNEAQ (reference sequence). With 7 bases removed from V and 4 bases from J, the gap between germline ends came to 11 bases.

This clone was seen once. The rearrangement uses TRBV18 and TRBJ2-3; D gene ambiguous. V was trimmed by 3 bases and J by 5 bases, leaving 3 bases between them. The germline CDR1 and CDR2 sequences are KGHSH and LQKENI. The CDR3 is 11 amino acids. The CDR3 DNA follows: TGTGCCAGCTCACCTCTAGATACGCAGTATTTT. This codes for CASSPLDTQYF.

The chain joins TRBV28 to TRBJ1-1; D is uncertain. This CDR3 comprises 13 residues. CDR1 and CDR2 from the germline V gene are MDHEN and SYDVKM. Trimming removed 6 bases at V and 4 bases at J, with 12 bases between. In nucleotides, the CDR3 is TGTGCCAGCAGCCGCCGGGGAGTCACTGAAGCTTTCTTT. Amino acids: CASSRRGVTEAFF.

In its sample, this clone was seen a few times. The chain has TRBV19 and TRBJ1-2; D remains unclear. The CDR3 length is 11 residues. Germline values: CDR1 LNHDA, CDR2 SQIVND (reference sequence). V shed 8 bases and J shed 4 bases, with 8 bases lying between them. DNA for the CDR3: TGTGCCAGTGAGGGAGGCTATGGCTACACCTTC. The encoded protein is CASEGGYGYTF.

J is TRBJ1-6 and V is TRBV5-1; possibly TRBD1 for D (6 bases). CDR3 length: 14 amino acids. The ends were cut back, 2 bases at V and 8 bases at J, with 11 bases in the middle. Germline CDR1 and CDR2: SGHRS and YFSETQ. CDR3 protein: CASSFEPGDSPLHF. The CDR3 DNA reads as TGCGCCAGCAGCTTTGAACCAGGGGATTCACCCCTCCACTTT.

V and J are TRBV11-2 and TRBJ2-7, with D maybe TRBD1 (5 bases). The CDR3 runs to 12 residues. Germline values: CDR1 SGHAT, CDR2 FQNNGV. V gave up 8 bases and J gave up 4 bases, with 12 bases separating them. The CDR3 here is CASGQVGYEQYF. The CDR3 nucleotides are TGTGCCAGCGGACAAGTGGGGTACGAGCAGTACTTC.

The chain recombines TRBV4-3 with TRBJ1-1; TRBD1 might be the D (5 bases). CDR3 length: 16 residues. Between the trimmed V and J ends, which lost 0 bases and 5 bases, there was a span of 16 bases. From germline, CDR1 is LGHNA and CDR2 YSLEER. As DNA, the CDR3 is TGCGCCAGCAGCCAAGATGGAGGCAGGGCGGGGACTGAAGCTTTCTTT. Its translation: CASSQDGGRAGTEAFF.

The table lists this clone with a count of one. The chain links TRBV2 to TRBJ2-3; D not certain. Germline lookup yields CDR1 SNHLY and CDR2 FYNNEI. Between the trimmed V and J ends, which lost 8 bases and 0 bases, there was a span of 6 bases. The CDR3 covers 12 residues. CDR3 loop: CASRRSTDTQYF. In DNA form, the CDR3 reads TGTGCCAGCCGACGGAGCACAGATACGCAGTATTTT. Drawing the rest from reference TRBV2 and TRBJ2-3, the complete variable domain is EPEVTQTPSHQVTQMGQEVILRCVPISNHLYFYWYRQILGQKVEFLVSFYNNEISEKSEIFDDQFSVERPDGSNFTLKIRSTKLEDSAMYFCASRRSTDTQYFGPGTRLTVL.

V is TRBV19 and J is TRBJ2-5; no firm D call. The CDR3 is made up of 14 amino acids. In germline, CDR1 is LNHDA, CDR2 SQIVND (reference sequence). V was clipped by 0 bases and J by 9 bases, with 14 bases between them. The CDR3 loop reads CASSIDLETRAQYF. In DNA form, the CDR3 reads TGTGCCAGTAGTATAGATCTGGAGACCCGGGCCCAGTACTTC.

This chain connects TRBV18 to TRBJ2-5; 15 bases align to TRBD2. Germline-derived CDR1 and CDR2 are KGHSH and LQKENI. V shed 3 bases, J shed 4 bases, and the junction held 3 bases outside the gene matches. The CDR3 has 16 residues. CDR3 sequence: CASSPRGLAGGETQYF. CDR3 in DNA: TGTGCCAGCTCACCGCGGGGACTAGCGGGAGGAGAGACCCAGTACTTC.

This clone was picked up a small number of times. The CDR3: CASSYSGTAGWPLHF. Here the CDR3 DNA reads TGTGCCAGCAGTTACTCCGGGACAGCCGGGTGGCCCCTCCACTTT. The chain carries TRBV6-5 and TRBJ1-6; 7 bases line up with TRBD1. V dropped 0 bases and J dropped 13; count of bases not matched to a gene: 9. CDR1 MNHEY and CDR2 SVGAGI come from the germline V gene. This CDR3 is 15 amino acids long.

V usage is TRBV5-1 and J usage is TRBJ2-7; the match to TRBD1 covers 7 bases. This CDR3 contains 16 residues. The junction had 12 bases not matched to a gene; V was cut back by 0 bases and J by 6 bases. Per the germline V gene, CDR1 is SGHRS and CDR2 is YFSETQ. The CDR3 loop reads CASSLAWGQNLPEQYF. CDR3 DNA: TGCGCCAGCAGCTTGGCCTGGGGACAGAACCTCCCCGAGCAGTACTTC.

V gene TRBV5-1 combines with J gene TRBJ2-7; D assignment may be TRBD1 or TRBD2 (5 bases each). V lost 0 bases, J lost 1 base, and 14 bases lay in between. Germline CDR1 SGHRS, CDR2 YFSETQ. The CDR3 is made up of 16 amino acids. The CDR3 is CASSLATGTGSYEQYF. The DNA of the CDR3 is TGCGCCAGCAGCTTGGCCACTGGGACGGGTTCCTACGAGCAGTACTTC.

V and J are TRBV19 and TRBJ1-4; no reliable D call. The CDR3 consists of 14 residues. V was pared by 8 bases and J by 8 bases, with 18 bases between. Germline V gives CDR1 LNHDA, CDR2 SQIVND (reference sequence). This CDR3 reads CASSRRLREEKLFF. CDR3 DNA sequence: TGTGCCAGTTCCCGGAGGCTCCGGGAGGAAAAACTGTTTTTT.

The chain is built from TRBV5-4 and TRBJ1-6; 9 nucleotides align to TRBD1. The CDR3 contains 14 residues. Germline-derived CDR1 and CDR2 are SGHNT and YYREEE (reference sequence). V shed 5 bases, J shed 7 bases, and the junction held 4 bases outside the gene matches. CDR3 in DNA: TGTGCCAGCAGAGCTGACAGGGGGAATTCACCCCTCCACTTT. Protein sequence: CASRADRGNSPLHF.

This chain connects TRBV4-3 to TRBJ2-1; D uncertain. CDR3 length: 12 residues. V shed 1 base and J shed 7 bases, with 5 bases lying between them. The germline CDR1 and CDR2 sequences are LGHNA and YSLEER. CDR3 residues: CASSQGRNEQFF. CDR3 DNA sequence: TGCGCCAGCAGCCAAGGACGGAATGAGCAGTTCTTC.

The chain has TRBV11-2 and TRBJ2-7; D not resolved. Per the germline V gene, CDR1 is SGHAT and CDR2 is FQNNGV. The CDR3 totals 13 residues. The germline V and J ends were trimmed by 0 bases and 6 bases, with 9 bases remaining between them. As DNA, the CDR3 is TGTGCCAGCAGCTTAGATTCAACCGTCGAGCAGTACTTC. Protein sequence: CASSLDSTVEQYF.

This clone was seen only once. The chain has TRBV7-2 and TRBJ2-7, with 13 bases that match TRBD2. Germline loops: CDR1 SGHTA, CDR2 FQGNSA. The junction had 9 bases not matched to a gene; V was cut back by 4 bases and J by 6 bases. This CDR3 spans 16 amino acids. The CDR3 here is CASSSQLAGGRREQYF. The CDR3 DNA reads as TGTGCCAGCAGCTCGCAACTAGCGGGGGGGCGGCGCGAGCAGTACTTC.

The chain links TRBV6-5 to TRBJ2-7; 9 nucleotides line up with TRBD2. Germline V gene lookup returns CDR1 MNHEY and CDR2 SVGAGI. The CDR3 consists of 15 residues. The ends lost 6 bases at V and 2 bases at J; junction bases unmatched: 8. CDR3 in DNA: TGTGCCAGCAGGGATCCGGGACTAGCAGCCTACGAGCAGTACTTC. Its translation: CASRDPGLAAYEQYF.

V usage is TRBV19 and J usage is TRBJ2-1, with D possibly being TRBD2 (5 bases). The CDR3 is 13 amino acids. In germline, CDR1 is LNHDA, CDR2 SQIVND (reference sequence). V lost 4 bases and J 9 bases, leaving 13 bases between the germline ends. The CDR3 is CASSKEGTPEQFF. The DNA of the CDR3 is TGTGCCAGTAGTAAAGAGGGTACTCCTGAGCAGTTCTTC.

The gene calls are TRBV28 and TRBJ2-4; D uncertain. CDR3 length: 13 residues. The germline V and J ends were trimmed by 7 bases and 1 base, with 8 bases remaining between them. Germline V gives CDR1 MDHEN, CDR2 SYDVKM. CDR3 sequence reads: CASMGGAKNIQYF. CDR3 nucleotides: TGTGCCAGCATGGGTGGTGCCAAAAACATTCAGTACTTC.